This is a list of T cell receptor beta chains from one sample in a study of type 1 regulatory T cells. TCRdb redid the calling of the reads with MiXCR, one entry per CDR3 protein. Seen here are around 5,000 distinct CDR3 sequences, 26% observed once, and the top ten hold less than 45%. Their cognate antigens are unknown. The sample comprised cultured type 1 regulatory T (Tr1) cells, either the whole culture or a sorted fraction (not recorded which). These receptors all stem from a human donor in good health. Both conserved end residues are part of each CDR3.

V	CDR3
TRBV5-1	CASSEGTGYNSPLHF
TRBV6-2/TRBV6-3	CASMQLATSYNEQFF
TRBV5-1	CASSRGQGNAGELFF
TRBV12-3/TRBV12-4	CASSLRRDYGYTF
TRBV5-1	CASSLAVYRTGDTQYF
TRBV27	CASSLSRGQGRDNSPLHF
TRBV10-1	CARWPGICSNEQFF
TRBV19	CATPGNFEAFF
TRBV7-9	CASSLVGQTNYGYTF
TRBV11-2	CASSLGLAGYEQYF
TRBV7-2	CASSLAGVGTQYF
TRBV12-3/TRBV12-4	CASRPSGTGFEKLFF
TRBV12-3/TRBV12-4	CASSLLGTNSPLHF